Below, 3 T cell receptor beta chains from the same sample are listed, as sequenced in a study of blood T cell repertoires in COVID-19 (dated by TCRdb to the early 2020s). Libraries were constructed by the immunoSEQ multiplex PCR assay. The source is immuneACCESS, and TCRdb retained only in-frame sequences with V and J called. Part of the clones is not carried over; for the studies checked, unresolved V genes explain less than half of this, and the remainder is unexplained. The sample table records about 24,000 clones; about 81% of these occur just once. The ten biggest clones cover roughly 2.7% of the sample. The sequencing sample was made of peripheral blood. These receptors were obtained from a woman between 70 and 85 years old with COVID-19, enrolled during active disease.

The chain is built from TRBV2 and TRBJ1-1; D unclear. Germline loops: CDR1 SNHLY, CDR2 FYNNEI. This CDR3 is built from 13 residues. Trimming pared 1 base from V and 3 bases from J, leaving 6 bases between. The CDR3 nucleotides are TGTGCCAGCAGTGAAGACAGTGACACTGAAGCTTTCTTT. Its translation is CASSEDSDTEAFF.

With respect to this clone: One end of the junction varies from germline; a read error may be responsible. V gene TRBV12-3 or TRBV12-4 combines with J gene TRBJ1-1; D gene ambiguous. The CDR3 runs to 11 residues. CDR3 DNA: TGTGCCAGCAGCCTTCAGATCCGCCTTATCTTT. Protein sequence: CASSLQIRLIF.

The J gene is TRBJ1-1, the V gene TRBV9; D possibly corresponds to TRBD1 (6 bases). The CDR3 has 14 amino acids. V was pared by 4 bases and J by 0 bases, with 10 bases between. CDR1 is SGDLS and CDR2 is YYNGEE in the germline V gene. CDR3 residues: CASSPGTLNTEAFF. CDR3 nucleotides: TGTGCCAGCAGCCCGGGGACACTGAACACTGAAGCTTTCTTT.